This TCR beta chain was captured by sequencing in a study of response to subunit inactivated influenza vaccine. TCRdb re-called the RT-PCR reads through MiXCR, storing one row per CDR3 protein. The sample carries hundreds of thousands of distinct CDR3 sequences, 15% to 18% recorded once. This CDR3 has 14 residues. J gave up 10 bases and V 2 bases, and 8 bases lay outside the gene matches. Germline V gene sequence: CDR1 MDHEN, CDR2 SYDVKM. General study points: T cells newly recruited by each seasonal influenza vaccination are few, the authors suggested.

A word on this clonotype: Its antigen is unidentified.

This receptor was obtained from a man over 45 who received an inactivated influenza vaccine. The sample here was PBMCs from blood, taken 11 to 12 days after vaccination. The V gene is TRBV28, the J gene TRBJ2-7; TRBD2 matches at 10 bases. The CDR3: CASSLLAGEVGQYF. The CDR3 coding sequence is TGTGCCAGCAGTTTACTAGCGGGGGAGGTTGGTCAGTACTTC.